These 5 T cell receptor beta chains originate from one sample sequenced in a study of lung T cells in sarcoidosis with Löfgren's syndrome. TCRdb recomputed calls from the reads with MiXCR, one row per CDR3 protein. Of fewer than 25,000 distinct CDR3 sequences detected, roughly 21% appear once; the ten largest clones hold approximately 0.76%. The sequenced material came from CD4+ T cells from bronchoalveolar lavage. These TCRs come from a human donor with sarcoidosis (Löfgren's syndrome or another form), or a control subject (not recorded which).

Worth noting for this clonotype: The junction differs from germline at one of its ends, possibly a read error. This chain uses TRBV5-6 with TRBJ2-5; TRBD2 might be the D (5 bases). CDR1 and CDR2 from the germline V gene are SGHDT and YYEEEE. The CDR3 spans 14 residues. The CDR3 sequence is CANSLGSLGETQYF. The CDR3 coding sequence is TGTGCCAACAGCTTGGGGAGTCTGGGAGAGACCCAGTACTTC.

The sample holds a few counts of this clonotype. The rearrangement joins TRBV5-1 to TRBJ2-3; TRBD2 agrees at 8 bases. CDR1 SGHRS and CDR2 YFSETQ come from the germline V gene. V dropped 4 bases and J dropped 5; count of bases not matched to a gene: 3. The CDR3 length is 13 residues. The CDR3 region is CASSPAGGDTQYF. The CDR3 nucleotides are TGCGCCAGCAGCCCGGCGGGGGGAGATACGCAGTATTTT.

This clonotype occurred many times. The V and J genes are TRBV12-3 or TRBV12-4 and TRBJ2-1; D remains ambiguous. The CDR3 is made up of 14 amino acids. Deletions cut 2 bases from V and 2 bases from J, with 7 bases between. CDR3 sequence reads: CASSLNAAYNEQFF. The CDR3 coding sequence is TGTGCCAGCAGTTTAAATGCCGCCTACAATGAGCAGTTCTTC.

This clonotype is termed medium-sized. The chain has TRBV6-1 and TRBJ1-2; TRBD1 agrees at 7 bases. CDR3 length: 12 residues. The V segment lost 10 bases and the J segment 5 bases; nucleotides outside the gene matches: 7. Germline values: CDR1 MNHNS, CDR2 SASEGT. In DNA form, the CDR3 reads TGTGCCACCCGACAGGGAAGATATGGCTACACCTTC. Amino acid sequence: CATRQGRYGYTF.

By sample fraction, this clonotype is medium-sized. The J gene is TRBJ2-5, the V gene TRBV6-6; 10 nucleotides line up with TRBD2. The CDR3 contains 14 residues. V gave up 2 bases and J gave up 11 bases; unmatched junction bases: 8. CDR1 is MNHNY and CDR2 is SVGAGI in the germline V gene (reference sequence). The CDR3 sequence is CASSYRLAGATQYF. Written as DNA, the CDR3 is TGTGCCAGCAGTTACCGCCTAGCGGGAGCGACTCAGTACTTC.